This T cell receptor beta chain came from a study of shared clonotypes between healthy human individuals. J was trimmed by 2 bases and V by 6 bases; bases with no gene match: 7. This CDR3 contains 15 residues. Germline CDR1 reads SEHNR; CDR2 reads FQNEAQ (reference sequence). This clone was observed a single time. Using immunoSEQ multiplex PCR, the repertoire was profiled, and TCRdb retains in-frame clones only, with some absent. The sample yields about 2 million clones, about 94% seen once. Terminally differentiated effector memory CD45RA+ cells were excluded from the naive CD8 cells, which were CD45RO-negative and positively selected for CCR7.

V usage is TRBV7-9 and J usage is TRBJ2-7; 10 positions match TRBD2. The sequenced material came from naive CD8+ T cells sorted from blood. The TCR sequence derives from a man younger than 35 in good health. CDR3 nucleotide sequence: TGTGCCAGCAGTCCTCTAGCGGGGGAGACCTACGAGCAGTACTTC. It yields the protein CASSPLAGETYEQYF.